These 9 T cell receptor beta chains came from one sample sequenced in a study of T cell changes during pregnancy in multiple sclerosis. The assay was immunoSEQ multiplex PCR, and TCRdb's table has in-frame clones only and misses some. The sample lists about 60,000 clones, around 92% seen once, with approximately 0.85% in the top ten. Sequenced here: peripheral blood, sampled in the first trimester of pregnancy. These receptors originate from a female donor with multiple sclerosis, enrolled in a pregnancy study.

The V and J genes are TRBV9 and TRBJ2-3, with 9 bases lining up with TRBD2. Germline V CDR1 and CDR2: SGDLS, YYNGEE. J was trimmed by 0 bases and V by 0 bases; bases with no gene match: 2. The CDR3 has 16 residues. The CDR3: CASSVGAGGSTDTQYF. The CDR3 DNA reads TGTGCCAGCAGCGTAGGGGCGGGGGGGAGCACAGATACGCAGTATTTT.

The chain links TRBV9 to TRBJ2-2; 8 bases are shared with TRBD2. Germline CDR1 and CDR2: SGDLS and YYNGEE. CDR3 size: 14 residues. The V segment lost 6 bases and the J segment 0 bases; nucleotides outside the gene matches: 1. The CDR3 sequence: CASKAGANTGELFF. The CDR3 coding sequence is TGTGCCAGCAAAGCGGGGGCGAACACCGGGGAGCTGTTTTTT.

The rearrangement uses TRBV25-1 and TRBJ2-5, with 11 bases that match TRBD2. V shed 6 bases and J 5 bases; nucleotides not matched to a gene: 2. Germline V CDR1 and CDR2: MGHDK, SYGVNS. CDR3 length: 13 amino acids. The CDR3 nucleotides are TGTGCCAGCAGCTTAGCGGGGGGGGAGACCCAGTACTTC. Translation: CASSLAGGETQYF.

The chain recombines TRBV5-4 with TRBJ1-1; 9 bases are a match to TRBD1. The germline gives CDR1 SGHNT, CDR2 YYREEE (reference sequence). Trimming at V came to 4 bases and at J to 0 bases, leaving 4 bases not matched to a gene. The length of the CDR3 is 15 residues. The CDR3 sequence is CASSTDRGVNTEAFF. CDR3 bases: TGTGCCAGCAGCACCGACAGGGGGGTGAACACTGAAGCTTTCTTT.

This chain connects TRBV7-2 to TRBJ1-5, with 7 bases aligning to TRBD1. V was clipped by 6 bases and J by 5 bases; unmatched bases: 7. The CDR3 consists of 14 residues. Germline V gene sequence: CDR1 SGHTA, CDR2 FQGNSA. In DNA, the CDR3 is TGTGCCAGCAGTCTTAACAGGGGCCATCAGCCCCAGCATTTT. Its protein product is CASSLNRGHQPQHF.

V and J are TRBV19 and TRBJ2-3, with 9 bases lining up with TRBD2. V shed 3 bases and J 4 bases; nucleotides not matched to a gene: 8. In germline, CDR1 is LNHDA, CDR2 SQIVND (reference sequence). The CDR3 length is 16 residues. CDR3 protein: CASSIWAGGLSDTQYF. In nucleotides, the CDR3 is TGTGCCAGTAGTATCTGGGCGGGGGGGCTCTCAGATACGCAGTATTTT.

This clone has just one count. The chain combines TRBV9 with TRBJ1-1; D is possibly TRBD1 (6 bases). The CDR3 has 13 residues. Trimming cost V 0 bases and J 7 bases, with 10 bases left between them. Germline loops: CDR1 SGDLS, CDR2 YYNGEE. The CDR3 DNA follows: TGTGCCAGCAGCGTAGTAGGGGGGGGTGAAGCTTTCTTT. This encodes CASSVVGGGEAFF.

In its sample, this clone was seen a few times. The chain is built from TRBV10-2 and TRBJ2-3; possibly TRBD2 for D (7 bases). V was pared by 8 bases and J by 6 bases, with 21 bases between. Looked up from germline, CDR1 is WSHSY and CDR2 is SAAADI. The CDR3 length is 15 residues. The CDR3 region is CASSKGGGLRDTQYF. The DNA for the CDR3 is TGCGCCAGCTCTAAGGGAGGGGGGCTTCGCGATACGCAGTATTTT.

Ten or more counts support this clone. The chain couples TRBV7-8 to TRBJ1-2; D gene ambiguous. The germline CDR1 and CDR2 sequences are SGHVS and FQNEAQ. The CDR3 loop spans 14 amino acids. Trimming shortened V by 5 bases and J by 4 bases, and 14 bases separated the two germline ends. This CDR3 is CASSPSQARYGYTF. CDR3 nucleotides: TGTGCCAGCAGCCCGAGCCAGGCCCGCTATGGCTACACCTTC.